This T cell receptor beta chain derives from a study of T and B cells in COVID-19 patients. Study as a whole: COVID-19 patients gave peripheral blood either during active infection or after recovery. Recovered patients mostly had mild to moderate COVID-19 managed as outpatients. Study-level points and caveats: In COVID-19 patients, T cell receptor beta variable and joining gene use was reportedly strongly skewed. Highly clonal in active COVID-19, TRB repertoires exceeded healthy-donor diversity and richness at recovery.

The CDR3 loop spans 15 amino acids. V shed 5 bases, J shed 3 bases, and the junction held 6 bases outside the gene matches. Per germline, CDR1 SQVTM and CDR2 ANQGSEA. TRB was amplified from around 230-520 ng of blood genomic DNA. BIOMED2 TRB-A/B primer pools were used in multiplex TRB PCR. TCRdb fed the multiplex PCR reads into MiXCR, producing one record per CDR3 protein. This sample yields about 15,000 distinct CDR3 sequences, of which roughly 29% are seen a single time; around 3.3% belongs to the top ten. Details on this clonotype: Its antigen is unidentified.

The sample was blood. This chain joins TRBV29-1 and TRBJ2-1; 11 bases agree with TRBD2. This clonotype was sampled from a human donor who had recovered from COVID-19. The CDR3 bases are TGCAGCGTTCCCCCGGGACTAGCGGTCTACAATGAGCAGTTCTTC. Protein product: CSVPPGLAVYNEQFF.